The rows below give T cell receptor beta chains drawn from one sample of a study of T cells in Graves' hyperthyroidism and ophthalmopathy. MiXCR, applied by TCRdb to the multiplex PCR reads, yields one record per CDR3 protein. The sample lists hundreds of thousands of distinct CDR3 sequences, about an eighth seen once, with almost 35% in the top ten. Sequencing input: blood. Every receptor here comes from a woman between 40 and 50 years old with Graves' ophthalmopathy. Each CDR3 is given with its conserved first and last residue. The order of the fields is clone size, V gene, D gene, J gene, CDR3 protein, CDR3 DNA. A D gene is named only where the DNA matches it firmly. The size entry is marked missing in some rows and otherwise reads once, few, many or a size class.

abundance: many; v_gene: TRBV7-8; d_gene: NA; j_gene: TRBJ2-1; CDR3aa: CASSLEMGRNNEQFF; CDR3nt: TGTGCCAGCAGCTTAGAGATGGGACGGAATAATGAGCAGTTCTTC
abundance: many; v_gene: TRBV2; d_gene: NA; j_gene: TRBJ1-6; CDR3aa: CASSKGHPSSYNSPLHF; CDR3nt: TGTGCCAGCAGTAAGGGACACCCGAGCTCCTATAATTCACCCCTCCACTTT
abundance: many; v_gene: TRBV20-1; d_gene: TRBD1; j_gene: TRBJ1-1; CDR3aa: CSATRTGTMNTEAFF; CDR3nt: TGCAGTGCAACTCGGACAGGGACTATGAACACTGAAGCTTTCTTT
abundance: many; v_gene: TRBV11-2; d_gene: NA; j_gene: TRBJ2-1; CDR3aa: CASSLAANGEQFF; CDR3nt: TGTGCCAGCAGCTTGGCTGCTAACGGTGAGCAGTTCTTC
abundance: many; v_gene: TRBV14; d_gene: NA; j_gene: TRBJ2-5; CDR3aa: CASSRTGAGTQYF; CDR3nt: TGTGCCAGCTCTCGGACGGGCGCGGGGACCCAGTACTTC
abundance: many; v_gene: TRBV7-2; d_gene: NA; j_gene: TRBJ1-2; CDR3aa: CASSQDASSGYTF; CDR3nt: TGTGCCAGCAGCCAGGACGCCTCCTCTGGCTACACCTTC
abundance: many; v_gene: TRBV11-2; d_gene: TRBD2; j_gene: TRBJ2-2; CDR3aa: CASSEYVSGVSDTGELFF; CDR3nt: TGTGCCAGCAGCGAATACGTTAGCGGGGTCAGCGACACCGGGGAGCTGTTTTTT
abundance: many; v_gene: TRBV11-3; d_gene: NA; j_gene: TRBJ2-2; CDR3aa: CASSFESRWGLNTGELFF; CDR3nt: TGTGCCAGCAGCTTTGAATCCCGGTGGGGACTTAACACCGGGGAGCTGTTTTTT
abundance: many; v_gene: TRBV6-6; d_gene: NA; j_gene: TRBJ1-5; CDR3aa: CASSYRAGNQPQHF; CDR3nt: TGTGCCAGCAGTTACAGGGCTGGGAATCAGCCCCAGCATTTT
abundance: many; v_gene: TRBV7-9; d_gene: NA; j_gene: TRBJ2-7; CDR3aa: CASSRQDARGWEQYF; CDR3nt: TGTGCCAGCAGCCGCCAAGATGCCAGGGGCTGGGAGCAGTACTTC
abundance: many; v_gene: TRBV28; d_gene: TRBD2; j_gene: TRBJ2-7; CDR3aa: CASSFRTSGRYSYEQYF; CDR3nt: TGTGCCAGCAGTTTCAGGACTAGCGGGCGCTATTCCTACGAGCAGTACTTC
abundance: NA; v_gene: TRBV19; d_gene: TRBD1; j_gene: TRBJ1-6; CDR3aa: CASSIQGAESPLHF; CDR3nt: TGTGCCAGTAGTATCCAGGGGGCTGAGTCACCCCTCCACTTT
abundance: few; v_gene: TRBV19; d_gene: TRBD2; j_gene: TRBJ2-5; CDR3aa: CASSLSSGTGTQYF; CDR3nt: TGTGCCAGTAGTCTCTCTAGCGGGACGGGGACCCAGTACTTC
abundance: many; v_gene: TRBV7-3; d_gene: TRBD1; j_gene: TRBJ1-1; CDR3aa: CASSQDRGLNTEAFF; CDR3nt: TGTGCCAGCAGCCAAGACAGGGGGCTGAACACTGAAGCTTTCTTT
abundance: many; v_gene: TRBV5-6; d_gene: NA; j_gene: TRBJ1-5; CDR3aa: CASSGTASGNQPQHF; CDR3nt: TGTGCCAGCAGCGGAACAGCGTCGGGCAATCAGCCCCAGCATTTT
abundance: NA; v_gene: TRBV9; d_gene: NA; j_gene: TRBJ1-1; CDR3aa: CASSGATGITEAFF; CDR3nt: TGTGCCAGCAGCGGGGCCACAGGGATCACTGAAGCTTTCTTT
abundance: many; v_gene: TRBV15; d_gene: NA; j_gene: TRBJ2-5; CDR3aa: CATSSLRGWGGETQYF; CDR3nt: TGTGCCACCAGCAGCCTAAGAGGATGGGGCGGTGAGACCCAGTACTTC
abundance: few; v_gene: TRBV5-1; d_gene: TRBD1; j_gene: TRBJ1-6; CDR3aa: CASSLDPGQGTSPLHF; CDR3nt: TGCGCCAGCAGCTTGGATCCGGGACAGGGCACTTCACCCCTCCACTTT